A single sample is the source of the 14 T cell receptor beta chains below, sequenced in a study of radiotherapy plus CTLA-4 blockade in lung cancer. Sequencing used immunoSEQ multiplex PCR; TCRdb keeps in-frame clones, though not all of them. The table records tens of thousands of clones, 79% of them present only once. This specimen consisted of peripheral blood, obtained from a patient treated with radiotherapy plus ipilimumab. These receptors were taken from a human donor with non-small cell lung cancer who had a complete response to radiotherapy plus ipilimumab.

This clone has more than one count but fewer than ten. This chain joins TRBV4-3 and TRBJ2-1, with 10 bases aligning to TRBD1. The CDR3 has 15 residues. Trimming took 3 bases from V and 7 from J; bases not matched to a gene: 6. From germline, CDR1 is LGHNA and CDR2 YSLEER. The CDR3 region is CASSQGQGNPNEQFF. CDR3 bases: TGCGCCAGCAGCCAGGGACAGGGGAACCCTAATGAGCAGTTCTTC.

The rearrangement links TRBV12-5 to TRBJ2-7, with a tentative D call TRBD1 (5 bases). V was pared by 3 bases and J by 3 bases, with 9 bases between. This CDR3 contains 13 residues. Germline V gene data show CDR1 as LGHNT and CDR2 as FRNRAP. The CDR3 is CASGLDRDYEQYF. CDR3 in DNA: TGTGCTAGTGGTTTAGACAGAGACTACGAGCAGTACTTC.

CDR3 residues: CASSRGGGIDTQYF. The CDR3 DNA sequence: TGTGCCAGTAGTCGAGGCGGGGGGATAGATACGCAGTATTTT. This rearrangement joins TRBV19 to TRBJ2-3, with 8 bases matching TRBD2. The CDR3 consists of 14 residues. Germline CDR1 LNHDA, CDR2 SQIVND (reference sequence). The trim removed 5 bases at V and 5 bases at J, leaving 6 bases unmatched.

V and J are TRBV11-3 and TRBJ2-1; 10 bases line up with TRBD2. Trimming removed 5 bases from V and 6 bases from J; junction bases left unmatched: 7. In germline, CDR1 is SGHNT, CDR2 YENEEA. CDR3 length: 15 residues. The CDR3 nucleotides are TGTGCCAGCAGCCCTAGCGGGAGTCCCCCCAATGAGCAGTTCTTC. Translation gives CASSPSGSPPNEQFF.

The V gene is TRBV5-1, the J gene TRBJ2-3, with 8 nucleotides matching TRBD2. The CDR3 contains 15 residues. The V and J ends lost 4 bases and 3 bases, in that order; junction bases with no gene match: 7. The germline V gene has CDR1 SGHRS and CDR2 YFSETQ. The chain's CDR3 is CASSPLAGGTDTQYF. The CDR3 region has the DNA TGCGCCAGCAGCCCCTTGGCGGGGGGTACAGATACGCAGTATTTT.

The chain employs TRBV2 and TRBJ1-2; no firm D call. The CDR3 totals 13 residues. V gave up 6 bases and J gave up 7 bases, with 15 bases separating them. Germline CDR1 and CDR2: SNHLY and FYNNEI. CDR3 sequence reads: CASRARSSSGYTF. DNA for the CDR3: TGTGCCAGCAGGGCGAGGAGCTCCAGTGGCTACACCTTC.

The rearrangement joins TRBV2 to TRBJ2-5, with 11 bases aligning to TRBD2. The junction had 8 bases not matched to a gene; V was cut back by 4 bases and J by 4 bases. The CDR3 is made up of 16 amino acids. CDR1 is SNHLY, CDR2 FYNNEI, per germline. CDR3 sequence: CASSVGLAGGGETQYF. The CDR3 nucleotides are TGTGCCAGCAGTGTGGGGCTAGCGGGGGGAGGAGAGACCCAGTACTTC.

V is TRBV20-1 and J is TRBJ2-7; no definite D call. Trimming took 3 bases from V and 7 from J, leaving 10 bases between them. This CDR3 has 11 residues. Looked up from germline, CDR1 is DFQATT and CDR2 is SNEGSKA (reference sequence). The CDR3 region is CSASASREQYF. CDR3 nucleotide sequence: TGCAGTGCTAGTGCTAGTAGAGAGCAGTACTTC.

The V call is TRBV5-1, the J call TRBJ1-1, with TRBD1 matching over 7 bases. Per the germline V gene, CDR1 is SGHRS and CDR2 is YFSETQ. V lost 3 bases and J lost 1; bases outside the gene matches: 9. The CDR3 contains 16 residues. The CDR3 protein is CASSSRQGGKNTEAFF. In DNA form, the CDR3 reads TGCGCCAGCAGCTCCCGACAGGGAGGAAAGAACACTGAAGCTTTCTTT.

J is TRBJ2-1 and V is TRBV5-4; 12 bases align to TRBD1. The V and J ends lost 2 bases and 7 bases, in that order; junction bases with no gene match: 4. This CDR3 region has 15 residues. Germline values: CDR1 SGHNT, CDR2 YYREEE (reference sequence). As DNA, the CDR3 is TGTGCCAGCAGCTTTGAGGGACAGGGGGCTAATGAGCAGTTCTTC. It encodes CASSFEGQGANEQFF.

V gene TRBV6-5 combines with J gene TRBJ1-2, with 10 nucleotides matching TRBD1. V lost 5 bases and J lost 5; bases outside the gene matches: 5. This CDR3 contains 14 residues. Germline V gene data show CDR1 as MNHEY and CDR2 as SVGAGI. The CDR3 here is CASSPGQGIYGYTF. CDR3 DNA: TGTGCCAGCAGTCCGGGACAGGGGATTTATGGCTACACCTTC.

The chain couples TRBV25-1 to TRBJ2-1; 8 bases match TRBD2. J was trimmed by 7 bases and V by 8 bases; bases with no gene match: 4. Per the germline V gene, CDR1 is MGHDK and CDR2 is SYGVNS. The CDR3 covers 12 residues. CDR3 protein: CASGERENEQFF. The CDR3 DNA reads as TGTGCCAGCGGAGAGCGGGAGAATGAGCAGTTCTTC.

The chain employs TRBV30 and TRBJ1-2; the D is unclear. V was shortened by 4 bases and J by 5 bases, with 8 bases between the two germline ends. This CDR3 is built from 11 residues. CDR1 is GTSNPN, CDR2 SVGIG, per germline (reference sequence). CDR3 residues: CAWNRAYGYTF. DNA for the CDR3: TGTGCCTGGAATCGGGCATATGGCTACACCTTC.

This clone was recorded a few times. CDR3 region: CASSQAGRPGNTIYF. CDR3 DNA: TGCGCCAGCAGCCAAGCCGGGAGGCCTGGAAACACCATATATTTT. This chain links TRBV4-3 with TRBJ1-3, with no clear D. Trimming left V 1 base short and J 2 bases short, with 9 bases between. Germline V gene data show CDR1 as LGHNA and CDR2 as YSLEER. CDR3 length: 15 amino acids.